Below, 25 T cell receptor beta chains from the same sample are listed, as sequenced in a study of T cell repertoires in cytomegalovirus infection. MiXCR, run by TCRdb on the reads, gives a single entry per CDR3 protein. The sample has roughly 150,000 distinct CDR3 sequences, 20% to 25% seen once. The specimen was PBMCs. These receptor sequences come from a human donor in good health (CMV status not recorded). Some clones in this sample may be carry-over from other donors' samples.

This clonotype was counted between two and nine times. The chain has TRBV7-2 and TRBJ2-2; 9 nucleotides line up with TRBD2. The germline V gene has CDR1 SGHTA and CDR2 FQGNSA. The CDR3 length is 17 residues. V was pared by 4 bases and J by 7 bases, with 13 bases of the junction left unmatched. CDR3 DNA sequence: TGTGCCAGCAGCTCGCAGGTTGGCGGGGGGGCCTACGGGGAGCTGTTTTTT. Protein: CASSSQVGGGAYGELFF.

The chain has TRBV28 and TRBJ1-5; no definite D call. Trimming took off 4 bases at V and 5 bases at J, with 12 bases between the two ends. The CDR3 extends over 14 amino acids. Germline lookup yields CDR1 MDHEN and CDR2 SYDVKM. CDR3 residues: CASSSEPRDQPQHF. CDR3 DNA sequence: TGTGCCAGCAGTTCAGAACCCCGTGATCAGCCCCAGCATTTT.

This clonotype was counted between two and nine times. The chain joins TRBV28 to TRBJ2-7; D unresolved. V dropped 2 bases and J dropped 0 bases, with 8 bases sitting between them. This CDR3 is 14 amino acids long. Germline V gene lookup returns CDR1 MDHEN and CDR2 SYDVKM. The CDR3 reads CASSLEESSYEQYF. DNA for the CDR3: TGTGCCAGCAGTTTAGAGGAGAGCTCCTACGAGCAGTACTTC.

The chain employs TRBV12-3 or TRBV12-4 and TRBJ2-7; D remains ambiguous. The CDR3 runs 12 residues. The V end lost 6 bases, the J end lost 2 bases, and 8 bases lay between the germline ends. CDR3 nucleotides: TGTGCCAGCAGAATATACCCCTACGAGCAGTACTTC. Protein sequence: CASRIYPYEQYF.

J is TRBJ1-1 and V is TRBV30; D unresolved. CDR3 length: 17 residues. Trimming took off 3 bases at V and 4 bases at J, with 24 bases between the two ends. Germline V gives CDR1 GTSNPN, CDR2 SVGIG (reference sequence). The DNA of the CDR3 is TGTGCCTGGAGGGCACAGATGAGCTTTACCCGCAGCACTGAAGCTTTCTTT. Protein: CAWRAQMSFTRSTEAFF. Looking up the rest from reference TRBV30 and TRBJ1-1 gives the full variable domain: SQTIHQWPATLVQPVGSPLSLECTVEGTSNPNLYWYRQAAGRGLQLLFYSVGIGQISSEVPQNLSASRPQDRQFILSSKKLLLSDSGFYLCAWRAQMSFTRSTEAFFGQGTRLTVV.

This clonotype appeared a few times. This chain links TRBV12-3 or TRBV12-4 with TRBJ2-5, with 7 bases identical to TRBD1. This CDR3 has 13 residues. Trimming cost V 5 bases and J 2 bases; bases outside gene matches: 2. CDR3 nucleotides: TGTGCCAGCAGTGGGACAGTGCAAGAGACCCAGTACTTC. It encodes CASSGTVQETQYF.

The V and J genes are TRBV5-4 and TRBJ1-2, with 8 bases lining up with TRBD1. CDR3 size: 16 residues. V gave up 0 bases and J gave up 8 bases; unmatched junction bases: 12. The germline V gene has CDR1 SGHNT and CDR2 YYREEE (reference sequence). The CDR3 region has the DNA TGTGCCAGCAGCTTGGCCGCTGACAGGGGATTGGGAGGCTACACCTTC. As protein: CASSLAADRGLGGYTF.

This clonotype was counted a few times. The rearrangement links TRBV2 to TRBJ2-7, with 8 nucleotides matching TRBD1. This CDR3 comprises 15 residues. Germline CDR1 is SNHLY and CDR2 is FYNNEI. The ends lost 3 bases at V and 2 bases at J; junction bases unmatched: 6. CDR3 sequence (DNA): TGTGCCAGCAGTGACCGACAGGGGTTAACCTACGAGCAGTACTTC. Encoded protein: CASSDRQGLTYEQYF.

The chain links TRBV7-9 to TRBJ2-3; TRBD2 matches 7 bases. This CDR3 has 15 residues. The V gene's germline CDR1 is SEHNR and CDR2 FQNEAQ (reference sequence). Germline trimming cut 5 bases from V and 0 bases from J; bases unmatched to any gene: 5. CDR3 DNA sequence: TGTGCCAGCAGCCTACTAGCGTCTAGCACAGATACGCAGTATTTT. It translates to CASSLLASSTDTQYF.

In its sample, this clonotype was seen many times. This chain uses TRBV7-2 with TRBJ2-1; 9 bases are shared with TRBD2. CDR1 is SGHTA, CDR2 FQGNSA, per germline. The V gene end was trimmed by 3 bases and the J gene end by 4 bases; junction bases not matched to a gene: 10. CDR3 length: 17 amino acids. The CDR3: CASSLGGGRARYNEQFF. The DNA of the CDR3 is TGTGCCAGCAGCTTGGGAGGCGGGAGGGCCCGTTACAATGAGCAGTTCTTC.

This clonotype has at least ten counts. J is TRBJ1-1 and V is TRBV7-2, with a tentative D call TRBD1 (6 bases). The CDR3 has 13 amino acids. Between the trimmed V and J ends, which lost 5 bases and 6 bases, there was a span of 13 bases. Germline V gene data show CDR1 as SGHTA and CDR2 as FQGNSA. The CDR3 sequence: CASSQVGGAEAFF. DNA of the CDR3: TGTGCCAGCAGCCAGGTGGGGGGCGCTGAAGCTTTCTTT. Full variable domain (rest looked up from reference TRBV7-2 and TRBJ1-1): GAGVSQSPSNKVTEKGKDVELRCDPISGHTALYWYRQSLGQGLEFLIYFQGNSAPDKSGLPSDRFSAERTGGSVSTLTIQRTQQEDSAVYLCASSQVGGAEAFFGQGTRLTVV.

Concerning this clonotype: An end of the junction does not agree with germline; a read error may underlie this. The CDR3 nucleotides are TGTGCCAACAGCTTGCCGGGACTGTCCTACAATGAGCAGTTCTTC. Translation: CANSLPGLSYNEQFF. The chain joins TRBV7-3 to TRBJ2-1; maybe TRBD2 (6 bases). Germline values: CDR1 SGHTA, CDR2 FQGTGA. The length of the CDR3 is 15 residues.

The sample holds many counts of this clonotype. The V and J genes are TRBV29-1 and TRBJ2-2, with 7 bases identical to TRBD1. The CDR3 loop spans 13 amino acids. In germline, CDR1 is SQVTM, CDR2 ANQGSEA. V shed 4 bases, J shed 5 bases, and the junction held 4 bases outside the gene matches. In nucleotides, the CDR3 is TGCAGCGTTGTGGCAGGGGGTACCGGGGAGCTGTTTTTT. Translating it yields CSVVAGGTGELFF.

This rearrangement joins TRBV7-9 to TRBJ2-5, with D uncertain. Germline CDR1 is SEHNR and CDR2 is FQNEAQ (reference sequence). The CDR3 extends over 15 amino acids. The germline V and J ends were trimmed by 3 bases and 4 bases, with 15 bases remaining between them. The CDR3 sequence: CASSFPRRMGETQYF. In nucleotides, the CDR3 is TGTGCCAGCAGCTTTCCCCGCCGGATGGGAGAGACCCAGTACTTC. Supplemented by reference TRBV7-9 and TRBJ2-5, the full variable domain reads DTGVSQNPRHKITKRGQNVTFRCDPISEHNRLYWYRQTLGQGPEFLTYFQNEAQLEKSRLLSDRFSAERPKGSFSTLEIQRTEQGDSAMYLCASSFPRRMGETQYFGPGTRLLVL.

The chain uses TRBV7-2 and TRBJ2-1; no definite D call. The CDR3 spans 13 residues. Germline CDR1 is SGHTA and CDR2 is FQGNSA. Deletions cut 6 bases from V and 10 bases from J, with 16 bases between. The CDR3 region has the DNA TGTGCCAGCAGTTACCTACCGGGTGGGGAGCAGTTCTTC. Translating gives CASSYLPGGEQFF. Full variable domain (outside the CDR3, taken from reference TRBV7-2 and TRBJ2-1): GAGVSQSPSNKVTEKGKDVELRCDPISGHTALYWYRQSLGQGLEFLIYFQGNSAPDKSGLPSDRFSAERTGGSVSTLTIQRTQQEDSAVYLCASSYLPGGEQFFGPGTRLTVL.

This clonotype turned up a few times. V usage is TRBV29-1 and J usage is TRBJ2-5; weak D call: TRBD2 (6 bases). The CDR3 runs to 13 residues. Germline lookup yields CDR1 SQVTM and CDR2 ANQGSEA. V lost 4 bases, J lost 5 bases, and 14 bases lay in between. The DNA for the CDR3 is TGCAGCGTTGTCAGGGCTGCGGGGGAGACCCAGTACTTC. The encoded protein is CSVVRAAGETQYF.

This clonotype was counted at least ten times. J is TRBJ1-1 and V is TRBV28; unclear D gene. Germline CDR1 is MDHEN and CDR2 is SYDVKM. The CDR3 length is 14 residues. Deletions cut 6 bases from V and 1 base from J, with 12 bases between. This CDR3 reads CASRSTGSNTEAFF. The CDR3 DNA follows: TGTGCCAGCAGATCAACCGGGTCGAACACTGAAGCTTTCTTT. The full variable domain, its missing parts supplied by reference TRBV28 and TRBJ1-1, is DVKVTQSSRYLVKRTGEKVFLECVQDMDHENMFWYRQDPGLGLRLIYFSYDVKMKEKGDIPEGYSVSREKKERFSLILESASTNQTSMYLCASRSTGSNTEAFFGQGTRLTVV.

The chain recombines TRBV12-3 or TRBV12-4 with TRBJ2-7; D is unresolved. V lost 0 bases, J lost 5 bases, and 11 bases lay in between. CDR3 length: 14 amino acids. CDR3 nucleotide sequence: TGTGCCAGCAGTTTAGCCTCCCCGTCGAACGAGCAGTACTTC. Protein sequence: CASSLASPSNEQYF.

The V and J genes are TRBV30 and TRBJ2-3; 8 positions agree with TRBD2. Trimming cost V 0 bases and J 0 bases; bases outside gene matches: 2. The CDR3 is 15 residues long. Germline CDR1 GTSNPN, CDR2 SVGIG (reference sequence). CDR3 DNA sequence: TGTGCCTGGAGTGTAGGGACTAGAAGCACAGATACGCAGTATTTT. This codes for CAWSVGTRSTDTQYF.

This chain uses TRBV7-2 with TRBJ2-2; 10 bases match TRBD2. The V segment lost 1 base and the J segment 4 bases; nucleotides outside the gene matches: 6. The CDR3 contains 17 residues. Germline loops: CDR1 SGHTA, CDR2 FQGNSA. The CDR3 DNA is TGTGCCAGCAGCTTAGAACTAGCGGGGCCTTTCACCGGGGAGCTGTTTTTT. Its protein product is CASSLELAGPFTGELFF.

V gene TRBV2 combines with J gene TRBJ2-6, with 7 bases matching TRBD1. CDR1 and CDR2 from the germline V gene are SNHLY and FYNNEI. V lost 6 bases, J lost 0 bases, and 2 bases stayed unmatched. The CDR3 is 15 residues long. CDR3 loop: CASSGQDSGANVLTF. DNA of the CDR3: TGTGCCAGCAGCGGACAGGACTCTGGGGCCAACGTCCTGACTTTC. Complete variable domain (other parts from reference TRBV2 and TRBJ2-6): EPEVTQTPSHQVTQMGQEVILRCVPISNHLYFYWYRQILGQKVEFLVSFYNNEISEKSEIFDDQFSVERPDGSNFTLKIRSTKLEDSAMYFCASSGQDSGANVLTFGAGSRLTVL.

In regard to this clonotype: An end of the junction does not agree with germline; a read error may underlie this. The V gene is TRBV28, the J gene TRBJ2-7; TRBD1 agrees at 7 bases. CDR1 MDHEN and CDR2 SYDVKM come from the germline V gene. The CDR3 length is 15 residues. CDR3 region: CSSSVAGTEAYEQYF. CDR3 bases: TGTTCCAGCAGTGTCGCAGGGACAGAAGCCTACGAGCAGTACTTC.

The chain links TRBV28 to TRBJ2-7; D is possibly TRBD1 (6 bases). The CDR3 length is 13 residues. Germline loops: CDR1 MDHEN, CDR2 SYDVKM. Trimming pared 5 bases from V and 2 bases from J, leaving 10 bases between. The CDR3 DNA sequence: TGTGCCAGCAGTGACGGACAGCCCTACGAGCAGTACTTC. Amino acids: CASSDGQPYEQYF.

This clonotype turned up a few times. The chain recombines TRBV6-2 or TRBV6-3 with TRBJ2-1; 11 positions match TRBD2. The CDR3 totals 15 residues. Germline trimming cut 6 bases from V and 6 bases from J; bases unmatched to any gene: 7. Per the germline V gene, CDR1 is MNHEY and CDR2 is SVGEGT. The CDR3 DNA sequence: TGTGCCAGCAGCATAGCGGGAGGGCTAACCAATGAGCAGTTCTTC. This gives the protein CASSIAGGLTNEQFF.

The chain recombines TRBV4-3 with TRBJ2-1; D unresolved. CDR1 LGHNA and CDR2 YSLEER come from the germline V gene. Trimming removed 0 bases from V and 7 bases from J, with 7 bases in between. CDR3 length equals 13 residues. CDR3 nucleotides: TGCGCCAGCAGCCAAGATGACGGAAATGAGCAGTTCTTC. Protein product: CASSQDDGNEQFF.